The 26 T cell receptor beta chains below come from one sample, sequenced in a study of blood T cell repertoires in COVID-19. Sequenced by immunoSEQ multiplex PCR; TCRdb stores in-frame clones only, minus some. This repertoire shows 210,000 or so clones, 80% to 85% found once; its top ten account for approximately 9%. What was sequenced was PBMCs or T cells enriched from blood (not recorded which). The receptor source for this set is a woman aged 45-65 years with acute COVID-19.

This clone has just a few counts. Here the CDR3 DNA reads TGTGCCAGCGGGACGACGAGGGGGAGCAATCAGCCCCAGCATTTT. This translates into CASGTTRGSNQPQHF. The chain couples TRBV19 to TRBJ1-5; D possibly corresponds to TRBD1 (6 bases). Germline V lookup: CDR1 LNHDA, CDR2 SQIVND (reference sequence). The V end was cut by 9 bases, the J end by 1 base, with 16 bases between. The CDR3 loop spans 15 amino acids.

This chain links TRBV7-9 with TRBJ1-1; no clear D. The V end lost 4 bases, the J end lost 8 bases, and 11 bases lay between the germline ends. Germline V CDR1 and CDR2: SEHNR, FQNEAQ (reference sequence). This CDR3 has 12 amino acids. For the CDR3, the DNA is TGTGCCAGCAGCTCAACGGTGGTCGAAGCTTTCTTT. Protein: CASSSTVVEAFF.

There are a few counts of this clone. The rearrangement uses TRBV4-2 and TRBJ2-7, with D perhaps matching TRBD2 (6 bases). The CDR3 covers 16 residues. CDR1 and CDR2 (germline): LGHNA, YNFKEQ. The V and J ends lost 0 bases and 1 base respectively, with 13 bases between them. The CDR3 protein is CASSQDLGRRSYEQYF. The DNA for the CDR3 is TGTGCCAGCAGCCAAGATCTAGGGAGGAGGTCCTACGAGCAGTACTTC.

This chain joins TRBV27 and TRBJ2-3, with 10 nucleotides matching TRBD2. V was pared by 7 bases and J by 0 bases, with 19 bases of the junction left unmatched. CDR1 and CDR2 (germline): MNHEY, SMNVEV (reference sequence). There are 20 residues in the CDR3. This CDR3 reads CASINSGTSAIFTSTDTQYF. The CDR3 nucleotides are TGTGCCAGCATAAATTCCGGGACTAGCGCCATTTTTACTAGCACAGATACGCAGTATTTT.

The chain joins TRBV19 to TRBJ2-6, with 12 bases identical to TRBD1. In germline, CDR1 is LNHDA, CDR2 SQIVND (reference sequence). Unmatched junction bases numbered 12, after V lost 5 bases and J lost 4 bases. This CDR3 is 19 amino acids long. In nucleotides, the CDR3 is TGTGCCAGTAGTGGAAGAGGGACAGGGGGCGCATCGGGGGCCAACGTCCTGACTTTC. Its translation is CASSGRGTGGASGANVLTF.

V usage is TRBV6-2 or TRBV6-3 and J usage is TRBJ2-7, with a possible D match to TRBD1 (6 bases). There are 12 residues in the CDR3. Looked up from germline, CDR1 is MNHEY and CDR2 is SVGEGT. V gave up 2 bases and J gave up 12 bases, with 14 bases separating them. CDR3 in amino acids: CASSYALQGLYF. Written as DNA, the CDR3 is TGTGCCAGCAGTTACGCTCTCCAGGGGTTGTACTTC.

This clone occurred once. The V call is TRBV6-5, the J call TRBJ1-5, with D unresolved. Germline V lookup: CDR1 MNHEY, CDR2 SVGAGI. There are 14 residues in the CDR3. The ends were cut back, 8 bases at V and 3 bases at J, with 14 bases in the middle. CDR3 sequence reads: CASVLEAYNQPQHF. The CDR3, as DNA: TGTGCCAGCGTGCTAGAGGCTTACAATCAGCCCCAGCATTTT.

V usage is TRBV9 and J usage is TRBJ2-5; no firm D call. Germline V gene data show CDR1 as SGDLS and CDR2 as YYNGEE. V was pared by 2 bases and J by 4 bases, with 9 bases between. CDR3 length: 13 residues. This CDR3 is CASSVSGPETQYF. CDR3 sequence (DNA): TGTGCCAGCAGCGTTAGTGGGCCAGAGACCCAGTACTTC.

The chain carries TRBV4-2 and TRBJ2-7; 11 bases map to TRBD2. J lost 2 bases, V lost 3 bases, and 6 bases had no gene match. CDR1 is LGHNA, CDR2 YNFKEQ, per germline. The CDR3 contains 16 residues. CDR3 loop: CASSHTTSGGPYEQYF. DNA of the CDR3: TGTGCCAGCAGCCACACCACTAGCGGGGGACCCTACGAGCAGTACTTC.

This rearrangement joins TRBV4-3 to TRBJ1-2; 7 bases are shared with TRBD1. The V and J ends lost 4 bases and 7 bases, in that order; junction bases with no gene match: 12. CDR1 is LGHNA and CDR2 is YSLEER in the germline V gene. This CDR3 contains 15 residues. The CDR3, as DNA: TGCGCCAGCAGCCGCGAGACAGGGAGTAACGGTGGCTACACCTTC. Protein sequence: CASSRETGSNGGYTF.

The V and J genes are TRBV5-1 and TRBJ1-5, with 9 nucleotides matching TRBD1. V was clipped by 4 bases and J by 8 bases; unmatched bases: 7. The CDR3 sequence is 14 residues long. Germline V gene data show CDR1 as SGHRS and CDR2 as YFSETQ. The CDR3 loop reads CASSSTGGREPQHF. The CDR3 DNA reads TGCGCCAGCAGCAGCACAGGGGGCAGGGAGCCCCAGCATTTT.

The chain joins TRBV7-6 to TRBJ1-3, with D perhaps matching TRBD1 (6 bases). Germline assignment: CDR1 SGHVS and CDR2 FNYEAQ. Trimming took 7 bases from V and 2 from J, leaving 15 bases between them. The CDR3 is 15 amino acids. The CDR3 protein is CASTGNSGAGNTIYF. CDR3 DNA: TGTGCCAGCACAGGAAATTCAGGGGCTGGAAACACCATATATTTT.

The V gene is TRBV18, the J gene TRBJ1-4, with 7 nucleotides matching TRBD1. Germline V gene sequence: CDR1 KGHSH, CDR2 LQKENI. Trimming cost V 6 bases and J 0 bases; bases outside gene matches: 4. The CDR3 loop spans 15 amino acids. DNA for the CDR3: TGTGCCAGCTCCGTACAGGGGCCAACTAATGAAAAACTGTTTTTT. This codes for CASSVQGPTNEKLFF.

The chain uses TRBV19 and TRBJ1-4; D is undetermined. With 3 bases removed from V and 0 bases from J, the gap between germline ends came to 11 bases. This CDR3 is built from 16 residues. Germline V gene data show CDR1 as LNHDA and CDR2 as SQIVND (reference sequence). CDR3 region: CASSIWAEATNEKLFF. CDR3 coding DNA: TGTGCCAGTAGTATTTGGGCGGAGGCAACTAATGAAAAACTGTTTTTT.

The chain couples TRBV28 to TRBJ1-2, with D possibly being TRBD1 (6 bases). The CDR3 covers 15 residues. The V gene lost 6 bases and the J gene lost 4 bases, with 18 bases spanning the gap. Germline V lookup: CDR1 MDHEN, CDR2 SYDVKM. The DNA for the CDR3 is TGTGCCAGCAGGGCCCAACAGGGAGGGGGCTATGGCTACACCTTC. Translated: CASRAQQGGGYGYTF.

This clone was recorded only once. The chain joins TRBV5-8 to TRBJ1-4; 9 nucleotides match TRBD1. The CDR3 consists of 15 residues. Germline assignment: CDR1 SGHTS and CDR2 YDEGEE. V shed 4 bases and J 5 bases; nucleotides not matched to a gene: 6. This CDR3 is CASSRHRGQNEKLFF. The CDR3 coding sequence is TGTGCCAGCAGCCGGCACAGGGGGCAGAATGAAAAACTGTTTTTT. Full variable domain (remainder filled in from reference TRBV5-8 and TRBJ1-4): EAGVTQSPTHLIKTRGQQATLRCSPISGHTSVYWYQQALGLGLQFLLWYDEGEERNRGNFPPRFSGRQFPNYSSELNVNALELEDSALYLCASSRHRGQNEKLFFGSGTQLSVL.

This clone was detected once. The J gene is TRBJ2-5, the V gene TRBV5-6; TRBD1 is a possible D gene (6 bases). Germline CDR1 SGHDT, CDR2 YYEEEE. The CDR3 length is 13 residues. V was cut by 5 bases and J by 5 bases, with 13 bases left in between. The CDR3 DNA sequence: TGTGCCAGCAGAGAGGACAGTTTGGAGACCCAGTACTTC. It encodes CASREDSLETQYF.

V gene TRBV7-9 combines with J gene TRBJ2-1; perhaps TRBD2 as D (5 bases). Germline CDR1 is SEHNR and CDR2 is FQNEAQ (reference sequence). Trimming removed 7 bases from V and 4 bases from J, with 14 bases in between. The CDR3 sequence is 14 residues long. CDR3 sequence reads: CASTFSGDYNEQFF. CDR3 coding DNA: TGTGCCAGCACCTTCTCCGGGGATTACAATGAGCAGTTCTTC.

This clone was found a few times. The chain couples TRBV5-1 to TRBJ2-2, with a weak D call TRBD2 (6 bases). V was trimmed by 0 bases and J by 8 bases, leaving 20 bases between them. The CDR3 totals 17 residues. Germline V CDR1 and CDR2: SGHRS, YFSETQ. The CDR3 DNA sequence: TGCGCCAGCAGCTTGGGGCATAGGGACTCTAAGTCGGGGGAGCTGTTTTTT. Its protein is CASSLGHRDSKSGELFF.

This chain joins TRBV18 and TRBJ2-5; TRBD2 might be the D (5 bases). The CDR3 runs to 14 residues. V lost 3 bases to trimming and J lost 5 bases, with 13 bases between them. Germline assignment: CDR1 KGHSH and CDR2 LQKENI. The DNA for the CDR3 is TGTGCCAGCTCACCCCGGGTACTAGACGAGACCCAGTACTTC. It specifies CASSPRVLDETQYF.

The CDR3 coding sequence is TGTGCCAGCAGTTTATCCCTTCGCACAGGGTCCCAGCATTTT. It translates to CASSLSLRTGSQHF. The chain couples TRBV28 to TRBJ1-5; a possible D gene is TRBD1 (6 bases). The V and J ends lost 1 base and 11 bases respectively, with 15 bases between them. Germline V CDR1 and CDR2: MDHEN, SYDVKM. The CDR3 contains 14 residues.

This clone showed up just once. V is TRBV4-2 and J is TRBJ2-7; TRBD2 matches at 7 bases. The V gene end was trimmed by 3 bases and the J gene end by 3 bases; junction bases not matched to a gene: 11. Looked up from germline, CDR1 is LGHNA and CDR2 is YNFKEQ. The CDR3 length is 16 residues. Here the CDR3 DNA reads TGTGCCAGCAGCCAGGACCCTAGCGCGGGAGTCTACGAGCAGTACTTC. This gives the protein CASSQDPSAGVYEQYF.

The chain is built from TRBV10-2 and TRBJ2-7; 11 bases fit TRBD2. CDR1 and CDR2 from the germline V gene are WSHSY and SAAADI. The CDR3 consists of 14 residues. J lost 7 bases, V lost 3 bases, and 5 bases had no gene match. CDR3: CASSELAGVNEQYF. CDR3 in DNA: TGCGCCAGCAGTGAACTAGCGGGAGTCAATGAGCAGTACTTC.

This sequence joins TRBV24-1 and TRBJ1-1; the D is unclear. Germline CDR1 and CDR2: KGHDR and SFDVKD. The ends were cut back, 9 bases at V and 0 bases at J, with 13 bases in the middle. This CDR3 contains 14 residues. DNA of the CDR3: TGTGCCACCCTAATAATAATAATGAACACTGAAGCTTTCTTT. Translated, it gives CATLIIIMNTEAFF.

The J gene is TRBJ2-2, the V gene TRBV18; 8 positions match TRBD1. Germline loops: CDR1 KGHSH, CDR2 LQKENI. Trimming removed 6 bases from V and 10 bases from J; junction bases left unmatched: 7. This CDR3 is 13 amino acids long. CDR3 in DNA: TGTGCCAGCTCGCCTACGACAGGGGAGGAGCTGTTTTTT. Translated: CASSPTTGEELFF. The full variable domain, with the rest looked up from reference TRBV18 and TRBJ2-2, is NAGVMQNPRHLVRRRGQEARLRCSPMKGHSHVYWYRQLPEEGLKFMVYLQKENIIDESGMPKERFSAEFPKEGPSILRIQQVVRGDSAAYFCASSPTTGEELFFGEGSRLTVL.

Notes on this clone: A junction boundary mismatches the germline segment, possibly from a read error. The chain is built from TRBV30 and TRBJ2-7; D unresolved. Germline CDR1 GTSNPN, CDR2 SVGIG (reference sequence). There are 12 residues in the CDR3. The CDR3 region is CAWSALSSEQYF. The CDR3 bases are TGTGCCTGGAGCGCACTATCCTCCGAGCAGTACTTC.